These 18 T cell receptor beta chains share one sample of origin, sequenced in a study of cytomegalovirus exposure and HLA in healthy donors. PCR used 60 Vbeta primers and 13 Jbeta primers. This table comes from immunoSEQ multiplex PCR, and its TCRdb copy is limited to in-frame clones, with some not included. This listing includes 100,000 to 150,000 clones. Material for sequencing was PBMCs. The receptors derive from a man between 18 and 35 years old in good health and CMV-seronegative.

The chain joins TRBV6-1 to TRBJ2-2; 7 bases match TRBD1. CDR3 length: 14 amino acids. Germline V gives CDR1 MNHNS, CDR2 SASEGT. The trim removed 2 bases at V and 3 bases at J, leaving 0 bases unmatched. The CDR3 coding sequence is TGTGCCAGCAGTGAACAGGGGGACACCGGGGAGCTGTTTTTT. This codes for CASSEQGDTGELFF.

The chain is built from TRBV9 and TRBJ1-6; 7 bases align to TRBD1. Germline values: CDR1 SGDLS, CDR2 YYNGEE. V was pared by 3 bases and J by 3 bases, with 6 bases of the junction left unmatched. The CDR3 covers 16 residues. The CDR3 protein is CASSEAAGGYNSPLHF. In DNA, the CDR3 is TGTGCCAGCAGCGAGGCGGCAGGGGGCTATAATTCACCCCTCCACTTT.

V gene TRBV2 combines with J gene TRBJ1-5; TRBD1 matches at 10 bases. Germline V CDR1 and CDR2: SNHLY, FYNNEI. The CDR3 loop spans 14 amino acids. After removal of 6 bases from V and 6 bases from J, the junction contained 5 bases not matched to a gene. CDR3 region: CASSAGTGAQPQHF. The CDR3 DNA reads TGTGCCAGCAGCGCCGGGACAGGGGCTCAGCCCCAGCATTTT.

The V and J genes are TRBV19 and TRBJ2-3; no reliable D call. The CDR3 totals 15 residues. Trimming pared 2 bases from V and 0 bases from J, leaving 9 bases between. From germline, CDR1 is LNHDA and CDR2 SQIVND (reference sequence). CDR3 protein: CASSIFGSSTDTQYF. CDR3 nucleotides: TGTGCCAGTAGTATATTCGGGTCTAGCACAGATACGCAGTATTTT.

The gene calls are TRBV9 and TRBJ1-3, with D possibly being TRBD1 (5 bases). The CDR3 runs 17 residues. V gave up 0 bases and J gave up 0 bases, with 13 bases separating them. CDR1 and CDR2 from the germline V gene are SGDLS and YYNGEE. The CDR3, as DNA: TGTGCCAGCAGCGTAGGGGTCCTGGGGGGCTCTGGAAACACCATATATTTT. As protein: CASSVGVLGGSGNTIYF.

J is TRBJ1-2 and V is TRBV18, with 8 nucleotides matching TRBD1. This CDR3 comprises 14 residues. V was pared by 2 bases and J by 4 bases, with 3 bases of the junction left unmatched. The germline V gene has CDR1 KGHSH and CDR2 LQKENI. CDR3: CASSPGTGLYGYTF. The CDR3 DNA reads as TGTGCCAGCTCACCAGGGACAGGCCTCTATGGCTACACCTTC.

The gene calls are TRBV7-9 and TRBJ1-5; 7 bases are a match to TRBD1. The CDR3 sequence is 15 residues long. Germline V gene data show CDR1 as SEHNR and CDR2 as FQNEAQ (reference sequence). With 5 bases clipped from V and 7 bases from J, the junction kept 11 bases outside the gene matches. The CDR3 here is CASSPDTGVVQPQHF. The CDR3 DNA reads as TGTGCCAGCAGCCCCGACACAGGGGTTGTCCAGCCCCAGCATTTT.

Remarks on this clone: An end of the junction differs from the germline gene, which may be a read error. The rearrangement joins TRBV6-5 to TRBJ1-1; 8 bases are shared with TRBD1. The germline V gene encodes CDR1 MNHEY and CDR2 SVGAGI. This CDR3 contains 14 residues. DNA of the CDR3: TGTGCCAGCAGCCGTGACAGGGGTGCGACTGGAGCTTTCTTT. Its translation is CASSRDRGATGAFF.

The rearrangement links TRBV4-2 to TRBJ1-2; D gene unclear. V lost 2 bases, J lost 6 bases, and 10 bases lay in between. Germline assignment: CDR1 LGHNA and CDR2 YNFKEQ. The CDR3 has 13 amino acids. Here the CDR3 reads CASSQTQVDGYTF. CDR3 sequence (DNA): TGTGCCAGCAGCCAAACCCAGGTAGATGGCTACACCTTC.

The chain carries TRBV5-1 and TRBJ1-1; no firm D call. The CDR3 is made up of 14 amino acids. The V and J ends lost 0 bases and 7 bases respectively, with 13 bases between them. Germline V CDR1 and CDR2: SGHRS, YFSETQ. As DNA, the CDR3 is TGCGCCAGCAGCTTGGTGGGAGTGACCCGTGAAGCTTTCTTT. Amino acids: CASSLVGVTREAFF.

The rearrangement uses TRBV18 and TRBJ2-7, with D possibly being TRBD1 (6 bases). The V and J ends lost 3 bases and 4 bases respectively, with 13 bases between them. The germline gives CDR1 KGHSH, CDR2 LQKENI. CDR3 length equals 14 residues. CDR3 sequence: CASSPGDTKYEQYF. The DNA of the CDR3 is TGTGCCAGCTCACCCGGGGACACAAAATACGAGCAGTACTTC.

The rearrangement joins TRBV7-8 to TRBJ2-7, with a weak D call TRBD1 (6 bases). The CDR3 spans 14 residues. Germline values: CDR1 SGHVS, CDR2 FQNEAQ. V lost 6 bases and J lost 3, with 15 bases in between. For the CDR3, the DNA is TGTGCCAGCAGTAGGACAGTCGTTTACTACGAGCAGTACTTC. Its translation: CASSRTVVYYEQYF.

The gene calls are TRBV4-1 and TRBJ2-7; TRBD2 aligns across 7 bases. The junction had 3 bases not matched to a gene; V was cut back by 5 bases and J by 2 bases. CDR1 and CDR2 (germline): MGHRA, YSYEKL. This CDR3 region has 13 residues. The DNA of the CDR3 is TGCGCCAGCAGCTCAGCGGGGCCCTACGAGCAGTACTTC. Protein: CASSSAGPYEQYF.

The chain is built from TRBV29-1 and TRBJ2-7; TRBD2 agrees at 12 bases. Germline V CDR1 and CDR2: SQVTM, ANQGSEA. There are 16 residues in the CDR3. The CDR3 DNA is TGCCCTCTAAATGGACTAGCGGGACTCTTTGGCGACGAGCAGTACTTC. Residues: CPLNGLAGLFGDEQYF.

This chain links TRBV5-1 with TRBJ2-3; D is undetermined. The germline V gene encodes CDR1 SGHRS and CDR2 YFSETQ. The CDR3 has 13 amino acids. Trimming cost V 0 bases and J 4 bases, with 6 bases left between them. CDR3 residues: CASSLAQADTQYF. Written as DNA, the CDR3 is TGCGCCAGCAGCTTGGCTCAGGCAGATACGCAGTATTTT.

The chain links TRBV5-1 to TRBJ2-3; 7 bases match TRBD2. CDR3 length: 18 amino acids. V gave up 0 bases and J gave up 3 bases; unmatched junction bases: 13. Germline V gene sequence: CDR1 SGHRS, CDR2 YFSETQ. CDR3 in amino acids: CASSLASGVGSRTDTQYF. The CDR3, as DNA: TGCGCCAGCAGCTTGGCCAGCGGGGTGGGGAGTCGGACAGATACGCAGTATTTT.

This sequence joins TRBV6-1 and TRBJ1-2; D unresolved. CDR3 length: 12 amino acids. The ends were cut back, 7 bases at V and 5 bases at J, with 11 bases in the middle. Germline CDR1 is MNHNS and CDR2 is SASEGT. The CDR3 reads CASTLQQYGYTF. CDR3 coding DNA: TGTGCCAGCACCCTACAACAGTATGGCTACACCTTC.

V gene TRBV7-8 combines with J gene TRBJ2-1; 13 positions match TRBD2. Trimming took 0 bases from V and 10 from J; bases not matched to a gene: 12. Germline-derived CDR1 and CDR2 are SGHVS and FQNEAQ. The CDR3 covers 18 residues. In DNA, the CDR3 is TGTGCCAGCAGCTTAGCAATCCGCGGACTAGCGGGGGTCCTGGAGCAGTTCTTC. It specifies CASSLAIRGLAGVLEQFF.